These T cell receptor beta chains were read from a single sample in a study of CD8 T cells in Susac syndrome. TCRdb reprocessed the immunoSEQ multiplex PCR reads via MiXCR and lists one record per CDR3 protein. Seen here are about 210,000 distinct CDR3 sequences, 95% observed once, and the top ten hold 0.085% to 0.095%. Specimen: CD4+ T cells from PBMCs. The receptors were sampled from a human donor with multiple sclerosis. Both conserved end residues are part of each CDR3. D genes are given only for firm matches. Clone size is shown for a subset of rows, as once, few, many or a class of expanded clone.

TRBJ2-7 | TRBV5-6 | . | once | 17 | TGTGCCAGCAGCCCCTTCTTATCGGGCAGCAAGGTCGGGGAGCAGTACTTC | CASSPFLSGSKVGEQYF
TRBJ2-5 | TRBV4-1 | . | . | 14 | TGCGCCAGCAGTTCGGGGCGCCAGTTGGAGACCCAGTACTTC | CASSSGRQLETQYF
TRBJ2-5 | TRBV12-3/TRBV12-4 | . | . | 15 | TGTGCCAGCAGTTCCCGGGATTCCCATCGTGGTGGCCAGTACTTC | CASSSRDSHRGGQYF
TRBJ2-7 | TRBV20-1 | . | . | 14 | TGCAGTGCTAGGTGGCGCAGCCTAGCCTACGAGCAGTACTTC | CSARWRSLAYEQYF
TRBJ2-7 | TRBV30 | . | . | 13 | TGTGCCTGGAGTGACTCGCTACTTAACGAGCAGTACTTC | CAWSDSLLNEQYF
TRBJ2-5 | TRBV20-1 | TRBD2 | . | 15 | TGCAGTGCTAGAGTCCCAGCGGGGGGATCAGAGACCCAGTACTTC | CSARVPAGGSETQYF
TRBJ2-7 | TRBV19 | TRBD2 | . | 13 | TGTGCCAGTAGTAGGCGGGGGTACTACGAGCAGTACTTC | CASSRRGYYEQYF
TRBJ2-1 | TRBV29-1 | . | . | 12 | TGCAGCGTTGTTAGCAGGGAGTATGAGCAGTTCTTC | CSVVSREYEQFF
TRBJ2-1 | TRBV23-1 | . | once | 15 | TGCGCCAGCAGTCCCCGGGACAAGAGCTACAATGAGCAGTTCTTC | CASSPRDKSYNEQFF
TRBJ2-1 | TRBV12-3/TRBV12-4 | . | . | 15 | TGTGCCAGCAGTTTCCTCGTGTCCAAGGGTAATGAGCAGTTCTTC | CASSFLVSKGNEQFF
TRBJ2-3 | TRBV23-1 | . | . | 16 | TGCGCCAGCAGTCCGAACGTAGCCGTAAGCACAGATACGCAGTATTTT | CASSPNVAVSTDTQYF
TRBJ1-5 | TRBV30 | . | . | 13 | TGTGCCTGGAGTTTCGCCTCGGGTCAGCCCCAGCATTTT | CAWSFASGQPQHF
TRBJ1-2 | TRBV23-1 | . | . | 12 | TGCGCCAGACCACAGGAACTCTATGGCTACACCTTC | CARPQELYGYTF
TRBJ2-4 | TRBV27 | . | . | 15 | TGTGCCAGCAGTTTCCGTTGGGTGGACAAAAACATTCAGTACTTC | CASSFRWVDKNIQYF
TRBJ2-7 | TRBV3-1 | . | few | 11 | TGTGCCAGCAGTCTGCTCTACGAGCAGTACTTC | CASSLLYEQYF
TRBJ2-1 | TRBV20-1 | . | . | 13 | TGCAGTGCTAGAGATGCCCTCTACAATGAGCAGTTCTTC | CSARDALYNEQFF
TRBJ1-2 | TRBV2 | . | . | 14 | TGTGCCAGCAATCCTGGGCCTCAGATAATTGGCTACACCTTC | CASNPGPQIIGYTF
TRBJ2-2 | TRBV29-1 | . | . | 12 | TGCAGCGTTACCAGGAACACCGGGGAGCTGTTTTTT | CSVTRNTGELFF
TRBJ1-5 | TRBV30 | . | . | 13 | TGTGCCTGGAGTGGAGCACGGAATCAGCCCCAGCATTTT | CAWSGARNQPQHF
TRBJ2-3 | TRBV6-6 | TRBD2 | . | 13 | TGTGCCAGCAGTCCCGCGACTAGCGGGACGCAGTATTTT | CASSPATSGTQYF
TRBJ2-7 | TRBV5-6 | . | . | 14 | TGTGCCAGCACCTCAGGCCCCCTGTCCTACGAGCAGTACTTC | CASTSGPLSYEQYF
TRBJ2-5 | TRBV10-3 | TRBD2 | . | 15 | TGTGCCATCAGACCAGCGGGGCCGTACCAAGAGACCCAGTACTTC | CAIRPAGPYQETQYF
TRBJ2-1 | TRBV19 | TRBD2 | few | 15 | TGTGCCAGTAGTAAGGGACTAGCGGGAGGCAATGAGCAGTTCTTC | CASSKGLAGGNEQFF
TRBJ2-3 | TRBV4-1 | . | . | 12 | TGCGCCAGCAGCCCGACCGCAGATACGCAGTATTTT | CASSPTADTQYF
TRBJ2-7 | TRBV14 | . | . | 19 | TGTGCCAGCAGCCATCGCCCGAGCGGGACAGGACATCCCTCCTACGAGCAGTACTTC | CASSHRPSGTGHPSYEQYF
TRBJ2-5 | TRBV29-1 | TRBD2 | . | 14 | TGCAGCGTTTTGCGCGGCGGGGGAGGAGAGACCCAGTACTTC | CSVLRGGGGETQYF
TRBJ1-2 | TRBV9 | . | . | 16 | TGTGCCAGCAGCCTCCGGGGCGGGGATCGAAACTATGGCTACACCTTC | CASSLRGGDRNYGYTF
TRBJ2-2 | TRBV24-1 | . | . | 13 | TGTGCCACCAGTGGAGCGAACACCGGGGAGCTGTTTTTT | CATSGANTGELFF
TRBJ2-5 | TRBV5-4 | . | . | 16 | TGTGCCAGCAGCTTGGTGGGGCTTCAGGGACAAGAGACCCAGTACTTC | CASSLVGLQGQETQYF
TRBJ2-4 | TRBV6-6 | . | . | 15 | TGTGCCACCTCAACGGGGTTTAGGCAGAAAAACATTCAGTACTTC | CATSTGFRQKNIQYF
TRBJ2-1 | TRBV9 | . | once | 16 | TGTGCCAGCAGCGTAGGAGTTCGGGAGAGATACAATGAGCAGTTCTTC | CASSVGVRERYNEQFF
TRBJ2-7 | TRBV20-1 | TRBD2 | . | 16 | TGCAGTGCTAGACTAAGGACTAGCGGGATTACCTACGAGCAGTACTTC | CSARLRTSGITYEQYF
TRBJ2-3 | TRBV14 | . | . | 12 | TGTGCCAGCAGCCACGGGGGAGATACGCAGTATTTT | CASSHGGDTQYF
TRBJ2-1 | TRBV29-1 | . | . | 13 | TGCAGCGTTGTTGCCAGGGTACACAATGAGCAGTTCTTC | CSVVARVHNEQFF
TRBJ1-4 | TRBV27 | . | . | 13 | TGTGCCAGCAGTTTCAGGCCGGATGAAAAACTGTTTTTT | CASSFRPDEKLFF
TRBJ2-3 | TRBV20-1 | . | . | 13 | TGCAGTGCTGCGGGAAGCAGCACAGATACGCAGTATTTT | CSAAGSSTDTQYF
TRBJ2-3 | TRBV20-1 | . | . | 14 | TGCAGTGCTAGAGCGGGCGCTAGCACAGATACGCAGTATTTT | CSARAGASTDTQYF
TRBJ2-7 | TRBV4-1 | . | . | 18 | TGCGCCAGCAGCCAAGATGTCGGGGACCTCCCTAAGACCTACGAGCAGTACTTC | CASSQDVGDLPKTYEQYF
TRBJ2-5 | TRBV20-1 | TRBD2 | . | 15 | TGCAGTGCTTCACTAGCGGGGGGACGGAAGGATACCCAGTACTTC | CSASLAGGRKDTQYF
TRBJ1-2 | TRBV25-1 | . | . | 12 | TGTGCCAGCAGTGCCAGCTTCTATGGCTACACCTTC | CASSASFYGYTF
TRBJ2-7 | TRBV11-3 | . | few | 13 | TGTGCCAGCAGCTTGGACAGTTCATACGAGCAGTACTTC | CASSLDSSYEQYF